Below, 5 T cell receptor beta chains from the same sample are listed, as sequenced in a study of molecular identifiers for immune sequencing clone quantification. Via MiXCR, TCRdb re-called the PCR reads, giving one row per CDR3 protein. Of some 590,000 distinct CDR3 sequences listed, around 25% were seen once; the top ten hold 0.78%. Material for sequencing was naive CD8+ T cells from blood, with Jurkat cell RNA spiked in. Documented subset: FACS-sorted CD8+CD4-CCR7+CD45RA+ naive T cells. The receptors derive from a human donor in good health. Some libraries in this study had Jurkat cell RNA spiked in.

This clonotype has a count of ten or more. V gene TRBV10-2 combines with J gene TRBJ1-1; D is unclear. CDR1 and CDR2 (germline): WSHSY, SAAADI. V was cut by 1 base and J by 0 bases, with 9 bases left in between. The CDR3 length is 15 residues. CDR3 sequence (DNA): TGCGCCAGCAGTGAGTTCGTGGGCATGAACACTGAAGCTTTCTTT. It yields the protein CASSEFVGMNTEAFF.

This clonotype was seen many times. An end of the junction differs from the germline gene, which may be a read error. The gene calls are TRBV11-2 and TRBJ2-1; 8 bases align to TRBD2. Germline V lookup: CDR1 SGHAT, CDR2 FQNNGV. CDR3 length: 15 amino acids. CDR3 bases: TGTGCCAGCAGCCTAGAGCGGGGGATAGTTAATGAGCAGTTCTTC. Its translation: CASSLERGIVNEQFF.

On this clonotype itself: One base away lies a much larger clone, so this may be a sequencing read error. This chain joins TRBV24-1 and TRBJ2-2, with 7 bases matching TRBD1. CDR1 and CDR2 from the germline V gene are KGHDR and SFDVKD. V lost 4 bases and J lost 6; bases outside the gene matches: 4. CDR3 length equals 14 residues. For the CDR3, the DNA is TGTGCCACCAGTGACGAAACAGGGGCCGGGGAGCTGTTTTTT. Amino acids: CATSDETGAGELFF.

The chain recombines TRBV6-6 with TRBJ2-7, with 7 bases identical to TRBD1. Germline V gene sequence: CDR1 MNHNY, CDR2 SVGAGI (reference sequence). V shed 9 bases and J 7 bases; nucleotides not matched to a gene: 18. CDR3 length equals 15 residues. The CDR3 coding sequence is TGTGCCAGACAGGACAGGTTAACCCAGGGGTGGGAGCAGTACTTC. Translation gives CARQDRLTQGWEQYF.

This clonotype was seen a handful of times. The chain recombines TRBV25-1 with TRBJ2-7; 8 bases map to TRBD1. The CDR3 loop spans 15 amino acids. J lost 3 bases, V lost 3 bases, and 7 bases had no gene match. CDR1 MGHDK and CDR2 SYGVNS come from the germline V gene. CDR3: CASSDPGQENYEQYF. The CDR3 bases are TGTGCCAGCAGTGATCCGGGACAGGAGAACTACGAGCAGTACTTC.